These 14 T cell receptor beta chains originate from one sample sequenced in a study of Graves' ophthalmopathy and Graves' hyperthyroidism. Amplification from RNA transcripts yielded the TCR beta CDR3 regions. RT-PCR with HTBI primers came first, then second-round multiplex PCR. TCRdb reanalysed the multiplex PCR reads using MiXCR and keeps one entry per CDR3 protein. The data hold about 160,000 distinct CDR3 sequences, with around two fifths observed a single time. The sample consisted of peripheral blood. The source of these receptors is a man younger than 40 with Graves' ophthalmopathy.

The genes are TRBV6-1 and TRBJ2-7, with 11 positions matching TRBD2. In germline, CDR1 is MNHNS, CDR2 SASEGT. This CDR3 comprises 15 residues. V was clipped by 6 bases and J by 5 bases; unmatched bases: 9. DNA for the CDR3: TGTGCCAGCAGCGTAGCGGGAGGGGACCCCGACGAGCAGTACTTC. This encodes CASSVAGGDPDEQYF.

In this sample, this clonotype turned up many times. The V call is TRBV6-1, the J call TRBJ1-1, with TRBD1 as a possible D gene (5 bases). Germline V CDR1 and CDR2: MNHNS, SASEGT. V was trimmed by 5 bases and J by 0 bases, leaving 10 bases between them. This CDR3 has 14 residues. The CDR3 sequence is CASSKGLMNTEAFF. The CDR3 DNA sequence: TGTGCCAGCAGTAAGGGACTAATGAACACTGAAGCTTTCTTT.

This chain connects TRBV28 to TRBJ1-5, with D maybe TRBD1 (6 bases). Trimming took off 4 bases at V and 2 bases at J, with 15 bases between the two ends. The CDR3 loop spans 16 amino acids. CDR1 is MDHEN and CDR2 is SYDVKM in the germline V gene. The CDR3 reads CASSSDGGGGNQPQHF. CDR3 bases: TGTGCCAGCAGTTCCGACGGGGGCGGCGGCAATCAGCCCCAGCATTTT. Full variable domain (outside the CDR3, taken from reference TRBV28 and TRBJ1-5): DVKVTQSSRYLVKRTGEKVFLECVQDMDHENMFWYRQDPGLGLRLIYFSYDVKMKEKGDIPEGYSVSREKKERFSLILESASTNQTSMYLCASSSDGGGGNQPQHFGDGTRLSIL.

This clonotype was seen repeatedly, ten times or more. V usage is TRBV11-2 and J usage is TRBJ2-7; possibly TRBD2 for D (6 bases). This CDR3 region has 13 residues. Germline V gene data show CDR1 as SGHAT and CDR2 as FQNNGV. V lost 6 bases and J 7 bases, leaving 16 bases between the germline ends. In DNA form, the CDR3 reads TGTGCCAGCAGGAAGACGGGGGTCTTGGAGCAGTACTTC. Protein sequence: CASRKTGVLEQYF.

This clonotype was detected only once. The chain has TRBV12-3 or TRBV12-4 and TRBJ2-7; D could derive from TRBD1 or TRBD2 (5 bases each). Deletions cut 5 bases from V and 6 bases from J, with 20 bases between. The CDR3 extends over 15 amino acids. CDR3 nucleotide sequence: TGTGCCAGCAGTCCCGATTGGGGGTCGGGTAGCGAGCAGTACTTC. This gives the protein CASSPDWGSGSEQYF.

The genes are TRBV7-2 and TRBJ2-5; 9 nucleotides match TRBD1. Per germline, CDR1 SGHTA and CDR2 FQGNSA. Germline trimming cut 5 bases from V and 4 bases from J; bases unmatched to any gene: 11. The CDR3 is 16 amino acids. This CDR3 is CASSPPGDRVLETQYF. CDR3 sequence (DNA): TGTGCCAGCAGCCCACCGGGGGACAGGGTATTAGAGACCCAGTACTTC.

This clonotype was counted only a few times. The rearrangement links TRBV6-5 to TRBJ2-7, with D perhaps TRBD1 or TRBD2 (5 bases each). The CDR3 sequence is 16 residues long. Trimming pared 0 bases from V and 1 base from J, leaving 13 bases between. CDR1 is MNHEY and CDR2 is SVGAGI in the germline V gene. The CDR3 here is CASSYSIPGSSYEQYF. CDR3 bases: TGTGCCAGCAGTTACTCCATACCAGGGAGTTCCTACGAGCAGTACTTC.

At least ten counts were recorded for this clonotype. This chain joins TRBV12-3 or TRBV12-4 and TRBJ1-1; TRBD1 aligns across 7 bases. The CDR3 is made up of 12 amino acids. The V gene end was trimmed by 5 bases and the J gene end by 7 bases; junction bases not matched to a gene: 4. The CDR3 spells CASSVRDSEAFF. The CDR3 DNA is TGTGCCAGCAGTGTTAGGGACAGTGAAGCTTTCTTT.

This sequence joins TRBV12-3 or TRBV12-4 and TRBJ2-5; no clear D. Trimming took 4 bases from V and 5 from J, leaving 5 bases between them. CDR3 length: 11 amino acids. DNA of the CDR3: TGTGCCAGCAGTTCGATGGAGACCCAGTACTTC. Translation: CASSSMETQYF.

This chain links TRBV12-3 or TRBV12-4 with TRBJ1-1; no firm D call. The CDR3 consists of 14 residues. V was shortened by 1 base and J by 9 bases, with 15 bases between the two germline ends. CDR3 in DNA: TGTGCCAGCAGTTTAGGGGCCGGAGAGCCCCAAGCTTTCTTT. It translates to CASSLGAGEPQAFF.

This clonotype was recorded many times. The V call is TRBV27, the J call TRBJ1-1; D unclear. The CDR3 loop spans 16 amino acids. Trimming pared 7 bases from V and 7 bases from J, leaving 25 bases between. Germline V gene data show CDR1 as MNHEY and CDR2 as SMNVEV (reference sequence). The CDR3 loop reads CASTQMWGKEKHEAFF. In nucleotides, the CDR3 is TGTGCCAGCACCCAGATGTGGGGAAAAGAAAAACATGAAGCTTTCTTT.

This chain links TRBV11-2 with TRBJ1-5, with D perhaps matching TRBD1 (5 bases). V shed 4 bases and J shed 2 bases, with 9 bases lying between them. The V gene's germline CDR1 is SGHAT and CDR2 FQNNGV. CDR3 size: 14 residues. CDR3 nucleotides: TGTGCCAGCAGCTGGGACGGTGGCAATCAGCCCCAGCATTTT. As protein: CASSWDGGNQPQHF. Full variable domain (outside the CDR3, taken from reference TRBV11-2 and TRBJ1-5): EAGVAQSPRYKIIEKRQSVAFWCNPISGHATLYWYQQILGQGPKLLIQFQNNGVVDDSQLPKDRFSAERLKGVDSTLKIQPAKLEDSAVYLCASSWDGGNQPQHFGDGTRLSIL.

This clonotype was found many times. The chain carries TRBV4-2 and TRBJ2-7; 7 bases are shared with TRBD1. Per germline, CDR1 LGHNA and CDR2 YNFKEQ. With 1 base clipped from V and 0 bases from J, the junction kept 6 bases outside the gene matches. The length of the CDR3 is 16 residues. CDR3 sequence: CASSQVPGQSSYEQYF. CDR3 nucleotide sequence: TGTGCCAGCAGCCAAGTACCGGGACAGAGCTCCTACGAGCAGTACTTC.

This clonotype was seen repeatedly, ten times or more. The chain is built from TRBV6-5 and TRBJ2-7, with 7 bases matching TRBD2. The CDR3 consists of 14 residues. The germline V gene encodes CDR1 MNHEY and CDR2 SVGAGI. V shed 8 bases and J 4 bases; nucleotides not matched to a gene: 11. CDR3 residues: CASGPRGGSYEQYF. In nucleotides, the CDR3 is TGTGCCAGCGGCCCGAGGGGCGGGAGTTACGAGCAGTACTTC.